This TCR beta chain was profiled in a study of blood T cell repertoires in COVID-19. Study information: The analysed material was cDNA or gDNA that came from T cells, B-cell-depleted T cells, or PBMCs.

The protocol was immunoSEQ multiplex PCR, while the TCRdb copy is restricted to in-frame clones and leaves out a portion. The data contain just under 45,000 clones, 80% to 90% of them singletons. The germline V and J ends were trimmed by 1 base and 0 bases, with 10 bases remaining between them. This CDR3 is 16 amino acids long. Germline-derived CDR1 and CDR2 are SGHVS and FQNEAQ. Sequencing used peripheral blood. The chain is built from TRBV7-8 and TRBJ1-3; D unresolved. The receptor was derived from a human donor in a cohort sampled during active COVID-19. The CDR3: CASSLGGSSSGNTIYF. In DNA form, the CDR3 reads TGTGCCAGCAGCTTAGGCGGGTCCAGCTCTGGAAACACCATATATTTT.